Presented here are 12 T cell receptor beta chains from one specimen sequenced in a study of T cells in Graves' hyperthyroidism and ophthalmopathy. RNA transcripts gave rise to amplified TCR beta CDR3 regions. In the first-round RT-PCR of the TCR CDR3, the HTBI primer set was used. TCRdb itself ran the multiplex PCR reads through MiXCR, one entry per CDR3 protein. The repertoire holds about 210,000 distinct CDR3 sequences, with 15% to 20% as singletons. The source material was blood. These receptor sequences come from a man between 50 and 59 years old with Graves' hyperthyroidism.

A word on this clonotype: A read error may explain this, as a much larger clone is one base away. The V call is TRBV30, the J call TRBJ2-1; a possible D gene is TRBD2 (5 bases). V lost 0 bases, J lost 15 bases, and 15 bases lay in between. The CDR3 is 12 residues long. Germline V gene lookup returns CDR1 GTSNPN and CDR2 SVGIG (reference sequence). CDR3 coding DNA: TGTGCCTGGAGTGTGGGAGATACCAAGCGGTTCTTC. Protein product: CAWSVGDTKRFF.

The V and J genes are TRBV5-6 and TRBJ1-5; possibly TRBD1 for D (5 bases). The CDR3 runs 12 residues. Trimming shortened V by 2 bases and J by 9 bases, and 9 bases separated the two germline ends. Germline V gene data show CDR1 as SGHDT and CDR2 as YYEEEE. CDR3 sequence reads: CASSLERGPQHF. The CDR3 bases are TGTGCCAGCAGCTTAGAGAGGGGGCCCCAGCATTTT.

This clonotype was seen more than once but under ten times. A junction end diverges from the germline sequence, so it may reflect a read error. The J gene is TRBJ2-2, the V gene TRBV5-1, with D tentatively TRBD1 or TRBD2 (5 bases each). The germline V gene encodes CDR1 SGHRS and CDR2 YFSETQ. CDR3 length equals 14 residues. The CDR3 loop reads CASSRGTAAGELFF. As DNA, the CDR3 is TGTGCCAGCAGCCGTGGGACCGCCGCCGGGGAGCTGTTTTTT.

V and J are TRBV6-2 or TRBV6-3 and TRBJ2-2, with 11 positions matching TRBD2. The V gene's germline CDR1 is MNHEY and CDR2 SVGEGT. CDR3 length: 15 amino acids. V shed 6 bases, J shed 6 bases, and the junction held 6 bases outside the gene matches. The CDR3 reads CASRSSGRRPGELFF. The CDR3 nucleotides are TGTGCCAGCAGATCTAGCGGGAGGAGGCCCGGGGAGCTGTTTTTT.

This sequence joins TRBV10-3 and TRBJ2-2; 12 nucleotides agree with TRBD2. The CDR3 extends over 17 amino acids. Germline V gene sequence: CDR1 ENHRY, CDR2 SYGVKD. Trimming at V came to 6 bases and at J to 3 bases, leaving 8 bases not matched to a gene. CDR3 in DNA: TGTGCCATCAGCACCCTAGCGGGAGGGCGTCACACCGGGGAGCTGTTTTTT. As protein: CAISTLAGGRHTGELFF.

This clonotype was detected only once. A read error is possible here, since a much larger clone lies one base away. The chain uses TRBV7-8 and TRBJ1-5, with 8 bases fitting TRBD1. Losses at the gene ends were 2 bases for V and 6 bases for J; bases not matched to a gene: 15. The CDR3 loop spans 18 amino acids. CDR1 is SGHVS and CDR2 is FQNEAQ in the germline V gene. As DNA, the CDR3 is TGTGCCAGCAGCTTAAATGGTTTTCGGCAGGGGGCTAGTCAGCCCCAGCATTTT. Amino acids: CASSLNGFRQGASQPQHF.

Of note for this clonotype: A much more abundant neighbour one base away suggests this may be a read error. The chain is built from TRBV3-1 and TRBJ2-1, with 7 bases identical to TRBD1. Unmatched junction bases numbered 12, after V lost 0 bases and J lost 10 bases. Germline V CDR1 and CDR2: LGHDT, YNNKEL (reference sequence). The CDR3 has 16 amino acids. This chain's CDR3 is CASSQERRTGDGEQFF. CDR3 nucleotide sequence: TGTGCCAGCAGCCAAGAAAGAAGAACAGGGGATGGAGAGCAGTTCTTC.

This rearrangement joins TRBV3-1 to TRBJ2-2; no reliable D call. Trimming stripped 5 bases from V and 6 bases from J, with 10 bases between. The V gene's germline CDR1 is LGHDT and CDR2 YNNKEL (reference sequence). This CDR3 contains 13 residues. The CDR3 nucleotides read TGTGCCAGCAGCTTACTCTTCTCCGGGGAGCTGTTTTTT. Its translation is CASSLLFSGELFF.

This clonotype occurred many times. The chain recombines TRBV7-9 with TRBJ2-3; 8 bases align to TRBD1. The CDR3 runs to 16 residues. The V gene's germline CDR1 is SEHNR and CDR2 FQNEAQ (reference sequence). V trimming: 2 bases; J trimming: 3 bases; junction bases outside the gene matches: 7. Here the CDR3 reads CASSLWTGTGTDTQYF. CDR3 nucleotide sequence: TGTGCCAGCAGCTTATGGACAGGGACGGGTACAGATACGCAGTATTTT.

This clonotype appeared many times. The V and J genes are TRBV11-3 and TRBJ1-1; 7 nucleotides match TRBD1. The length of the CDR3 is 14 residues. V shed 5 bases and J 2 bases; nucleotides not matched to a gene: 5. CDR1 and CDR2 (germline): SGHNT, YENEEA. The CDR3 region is CASSHRDRNTEAFF. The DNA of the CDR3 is TGTGCCAGCAGCCACCGGGACAGAAACACTGAAGCTTTCTTT.

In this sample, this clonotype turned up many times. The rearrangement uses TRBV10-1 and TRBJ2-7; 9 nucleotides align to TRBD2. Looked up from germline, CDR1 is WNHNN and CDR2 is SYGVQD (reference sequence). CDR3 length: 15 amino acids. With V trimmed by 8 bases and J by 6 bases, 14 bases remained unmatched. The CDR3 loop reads CASVPAGGPGSEQYF. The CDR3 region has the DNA TGCGCCAGCGTCCCCGCGGGAGGGCCAGGTTCCGAGCAGTACTTC.

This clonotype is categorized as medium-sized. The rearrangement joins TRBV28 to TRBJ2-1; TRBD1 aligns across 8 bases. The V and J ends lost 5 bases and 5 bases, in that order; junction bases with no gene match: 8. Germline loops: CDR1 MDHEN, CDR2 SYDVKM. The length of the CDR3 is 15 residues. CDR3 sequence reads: CASSPDREFNNEQFF. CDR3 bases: TGTGCCAGCAGTCCGGACAGGGAATTCAACAATGAGCAGTTCTTC.